In this sample, the clone carrying this TCR beta chain turned up a few times. This entry is derived from a study of blood T cells in healthy people across ages. Alongside a J-beta primer mix, a sample-barcoded 5' primer served in a second PCR lasting about 7 to 12 cycles. All samples yielded 2.5 million or more CDR3-containing paired-end reads. TCRdb called the 5' RACE reads again in MiXCR, with one record for every CDR3 protein. The profile shows roughly 800,000 distinct CDR3 sequences, under 30% of them singletons. This CDR3 comprises 12 residues. CDR1 SQVTM and CDR2 ANQGSEA come from the germline V gene. V was trimmed by 6 bases and J by 7 bases, leaving 13 bases between them. The data also belong to a second study, concerning T cells of mothers and their children. According to that study: Whatever RNA was extracted went entirely into cDNA synthesis, at around 1.6 ug per 15 ul. Overlap measured in related mother-child pairs was slightly, non-significantly higher than in unrelated pairs. Sequencing revealed no T cell clones that were persistent and microchimeric.

J is TRBJ2-1 and V is TRBV29-1; weak D call: TRBD2 (6 bases). This TCR was sampled from a boy aged 10-17 years in good health. Material for sequencing was blood. The CDR3 DNA is TGCAGCGTCGTCCTTGGGGGGAATGAGCAGTTCTTC. Translated: CSVVLGGNEQFF.